A single T cell receptor (beta chain) is shown here with its context. This entry is derived from a study of OX40 agonist ivuxolimab in advanced cancers. Assay used: immunoSEQ multiplex PCR; TCRdb lists only in-frame clones, some missing. The profile shows over 70,000 clones, 80% to 90% of them singletons. This CDR3 region has 15 residues. V lost 0 bases, J lost 3 bases, and 2 bases stayed unmatched. In germline, CDR1 is SGDLS, CDR2 YYNGEE. The sequence derives from an adult with an advanced solid tumor such as melanoma, head and neck, liver or kidney cancer. The genes are TRBV9 and TRBJ2-7, with TRBD2 matching over 11 bases. The specimen was CD4+ or CD8+ T cells sorted from blood, collected in a trial of the OX40 agonist ivuxolimab. The CDR3 DNA sequence: TGTGCCAGCAGCGTAGACCTAGCGGGAGGCTACGAGCAGTACTTC. It encodes CASSVDLAGGYEQYF.